Here is one T cell receptor beta chain with its context. This sample was included in a study of blood T cell repertoires in COVID-19. Whole-study context: There were acute and convalescent COVID-19 samples, and they came from the United States, Italy and Spain.

Using immunoSEQ multiplex PCR, the repertoire was profiled, and TCRdb retains in-frame clones only, with some absent. The sample includes 200,000 to 250,000 clones, 89% of them seen just once. There are 14 residues in the CDR3. Germline CDR1 is KGHSH and CDR2 is LQKENI. Trimming took 3 bases from V and 2 from J, leaving 9 bases between them. The chain couples TRBV18 to TRBJ2-3; no clear D. The clonotype comes from a woman aged 40-49 years with acute or convalescent COVID-19. Sequenced sample: peripheral blood. In DNA, the CDR3 is TGTGCCAGCTCACCGTCCGGAGACACAGATACGCAGTATTTT. It translates to CASSPSGDTDTQYF.